Reported below is one T cell receptor beta chain. Its antigen is not known. The CDR3 totals 13 residues. Trimming left V 0 bases short and J 8 bases short, with 8 bases between. The V gene's germline CDR1 is MNHEY and CDR2 SMNVEV (reference sequence). This specimen comes from a study of shared clonotypes between healthy human individuals. General study points: Shared clonotypes across all four donors exceeded non-shared ones in generation probability. Depth was large, yet rarefaction showed that sorted-subset sequencing was incomplete.

Replicate PCRs run on sorted subsets employed approximately 180 ng DNA, roughly 30,000 T cell genomes. Profiling relied on immunoSEQ multiplex PCR, and the TCRdb table lists in-frame clones only, not all of them. This table has 650,000 to 700,000 clones, about nine tenths appearing once. The gene calls are TRBV27 and TRBJ1-5; the D is unclear. The sequence was obtained from a man aged 18 to 29 in good health. Some clones in this sample may be carry-over from other donors' samples. Material: memory CD8+ T cells from PBMCs. This sample's subset: CD45RO+ cells pooled with CCR7-negative TemRA cells. DNA for the CDR3: TGTGCCAGCAGTTTATCTGTCGTGGAGCCCCAGCATTTT. Its translation is CASSLSVVEPQHF.